This note documents a single T cell receptor beta chain sequence. Its antigen is unknown. Per-base quality was not reported, and no clone a single base away is much larger than it. This sample's time point label indicates: week 35, safety follow-up. Each vaccine dose, consisting of 300 ug of a 20-mer mutant IDH1 peptide in Montanide, was administered subcutaneously with topical imiquimod. Patients received eight vaccinations in weeks 1, 3, 5, 7, 11, 15, 19 and 23, corresponding to visits V03 through V10. The donors had newly diagnosed IDH1-mutant astrocytomas of WHO grade 3 or 4 that showed loss of nuclear ATRX. The samples were drawn from NOA16, a multicentre, single-arm, open-label phase I trial in Germany that tested a mutant IDH1 peptide vaccine in humans for the first time. Genomic DNA for TCRB sequencing was extracted from EDTA blood using the DNeasy Blood and Tissue Kit. CDR1 is given as GTSNPN and CDR2 as SVGIG, both from the germline V gene (reference sequence). The CDR3 covers 16 residues, taking in both the cysteine and the phenylalanine. Solely the CDR3 DNA is kept, with 48 bases framed from the first base. V is cut back by 1 base and J by 5 bases, with 7 bases in the junction unmatched.

This record belongs to a study of a mutant IDH1 vaccine in newly diagnosed glioma (dated by TCRdb to about 2021). Describing the broader study: Vaccination started 4-6 weeks after radiotherapy alone, or was given together with temozolomide cycles in the groups whose treatment included chemotherapy. Of the 30 to 35 patients who were treated, 62.5% were male and roughly 38% were female, and the mean age was approximately 40 years. Prior to enrollment, standard therapy consisting of radiotherapy alone, temozolomide alone, or radiochemotherapy with temozolomide had been administered to patients, with the combination being received by most patients. The week-35 safety follow-up was designated visit V12, and the week-47 end of study was designated visit V13. Peripheral blood was drawn at six visits: V03 (baseline), V05, V07, V10, V12 and V13. Longitudinal TCRB deep sequencing was done for 25 treated patients, wherever samples were available for exploratory analyses. General findings and caveats noted by the study authors: Immune responses induced by the vaccine were seen in roughly 92% of patients across multiple MHC alleles. Availability determined which PBMC samples were chosen for TCRB deep sequencing. The authors stated that sample limitations prevented analyses of patient blood samples from being reproduced. No apparent relationship was observed between pseudoprogression and alterations in the top peripheral T cell clonotypes detected by TCRB sequencing.

The library was built by means of the immunoSEQ multiplex PCR assay. Rearranged TCR beta chain sequences were amplified with the hsTCRB Kit following the manufacturer's protocol. Sequencing of TCRB libraries was carried out on an Illumina MiSeq. On the authors' methods: The proprietary platform of the kit vendor was used for demultiplexing, trimming and gene mapping. TCRdb retrieved this table from immuneACCESS and kept in-frame rearrangements only. Not all clones are present; in checked studies, unresolved V genes account for under half, and no reason is known for the remainder. The DNA was the basis for D and trimming; V, J and clone size are from that table. The sample includes 40,000 to 50,000 clones, with around 91% observed a single time. The top ten hold about 1.6% of the sample.

The specimen was PBMCs, collected from a glioma patient whose treatment included an IDH1 peptide vaccine. The TCR was taken from a man in his forties with glioma. The sequence is built from TRBV30 and TRBJ2-7; 14 bases in between match TRBD2. The CDR3 here reads CAWSGGLAGARDEQYF. DNA sequence: TGTGCCTGGAGTGGGGGACTAGCGGGAGCCCGGGACGAGCAGTACTTC.